What follows are 30 T cell receptor beta chains derived from one specimen sequenced in a study of CD8 T cells in ankylosing spondylitis (dated by TCRdb to about 2017). The library relied on 5' RACE. Reads for this sample came from an Illumina HiSeq 2500. TCRdb's own reprocessing of the public reads used fastp at Q25 and MiXCR and kept productive beta chains. Rows matching on CDR3 protein sequence are summarized as one entry with the most common DNA and genes. The sample table contains approximately 150,000 distinct CDR3 sequences; only one count was recorded for roughly 10% of them. The ten largest clones take up over 13% of the sample. Specimen: blood, either unsorted or a sorted T cell fraction (not recorded which). All receptors come from a female donor with ankylosing spondylitis or in good health (not recorded which).

The table lists this clonotype with a few counts. This chain links TRBV5-6 with TRBJ1-6, with D unresolved. The CDR3 is 14 residues long. Germline V lookup: CDR1 SGHDT, CDR2 YYEEEE. The ends were cut back, 4 bases at V and 10 bases at J, with 15 bases in the middle. The CDR3 nucleotides are TGTGCCAGCAGCCGGGTGGTAGGTCGGTCACCCCTCCACTTT. Its translation: CASSRVVGRSPLHF.

The sample holds a few counts of this clonotype. This chain links TRBV6-6 with TRBJ1-2, with no clear D. Trimming took off 0 bases at V and 8 bases at J, with 10 bases between the two ends. The V gene's germline CDR1 is MNHNY and CDR2 SVGAGI (reference sequence). This CDR3 spans 13 amino acids. The CDR3, as DNA: TGTGCCAGCAGTTACTCGCCCGGGGAGGGCTACACCTTC. Translation: CASSYSPGEGYTF.

The chain employs TRBV4-3 and TRBJ2-5; D not certain. Between the trimmed V and J ends, which lost 0 bases and 2 bases, there was a span of 13 bases. Germline V gene sequence: CDR1 LGHNA, CDR2 YSLEER. The CDR3 spans 16 residues. The CDR3 nucleotides read TGCGCCAGCAGCCAAGATTTATCCCTGGGGCAAGAGACCCAGTACTTC. Translated, it gives CASSQDLSLGQETQYF.

This clonotype was picked up a small number of times. The V gene is TRBV7-9, the J gene TRBJ2-7; 9 nucleotides line up with TRBD1. The CDR3 totals 17 residues. The V and J ends lost 4 bases and 3 bases, in that order; junction bases with no gene match: 13. Germline lookup yields CDR1 SEHNR and CDR2 FQNEAQ (reference sequence). The CDR3 reads CASSSTMEGQGIYEQYF. CDR3 DNA sequence: TGTGCCAGCAGCTCCACCATGGAAGGACAGGGGATCTACGAGCAGTACTTC.

This clonotype occurred a few times. The CDR3 is CASSQGGLAGGRAVNTGELFF. Written as DNA, the CDR3 is TGCGCCAGCAGCCAAGGGGGACTAGCGGGAGGAAGGGCGGTGAACACCGGGGAGCTGTTTTTT. V gene TRBV4-1 combines with J gene TRBJ2-2; 15 bases agree with TRBD2. This CDR3 region has 21 residues. Germline assignment: CDR1 MGHRA and CDR2 YSYEKL. V was pared by 1 base and J by 1 base, with 10 bases of the junction left unmatched.

This clonotype was seen at least ten times. The chain uses TRBV9 and TRBJ1-1; D possibly corresponds to TRBD1 (6 bases). The CDR3 is 17 residues long. Germline loops: CDR1 SGDLS, CDR2 YYNGEE. Trimming took off 0 bases at V and 6 bases at J, with 21 bases between the two ends. The CDR3 sequence is CASSVGPPGHLDAEAFF. CDR3 nucleotide sequence: TGTGCCAGCAGCGTAGGGCCGCCGGGACACTTAGACGCTGAAGCTTTCTTT.

The chain has TRBV24-1 and TRBJ2-1, with TRBD2 matching 8 bases. CDR3 length: 16 residues. The ends lost 3 bases at V and 9 bases at J; junction bases unmatched: 12. Germline assignment: CDR1 KGHDR and CDR2 SFDVKD. The CDR3 protein is CATSDETSGRSGEQFF. Here the CDR3 DNA reads TGTGCCACCAGTGATGAAACTAGCGGTCGAAGCGGTGAGCAGTTCTTC.

This clonotype was counted a few times. This chain uses TRBV2 with TRBJ1-2; possible D gene TRBD1, 5 bases. Deletions cut 9 bases from V and 0 bases from J, with 14 bases between. Germline CDR1 is SNHLY and CDR2 is FYNNEI. The CDR3 loop spans 14 amino acids. DNA for the CDR3: TGTGCCAGAAGCGAGAGGGGAGCTAACTATGGCTACACCTTC. Protein sequence: CARSERGANYGYTF.

This clonotype has a handful of counts. The rearrangement uses TRBV12-3 or TRBV12-4 and TRBJ2-7, with TRBD1 matching 7 bases. Germline trimming cut 6 bases from V and 5 bases from J; bases unmatched to any gene: 10. This CDR3 is 14 amino acids long. CDR3 DNA sequence: TGTGCCAGCAGCCTGACAGGGCTTGGCGACGAGCAGTACTTC. Its protein is CASSLTGLGDEQYF.

This sequence joins TRBV28 and TRBJ2-5; possibly TRBD1 or TRBD2 for D (6 bases each). V lost 7 bases and J 5 bases, leaving 11 bases between the germline ends. CDR3 size: 12 residues. Germline V gene data show CDR1 as MDHEN and CDR2 as SYDVKM. In nucleotides, the CDR3 is TGTGCCAGCATAGGGGGGCGTGAGACCCAGTACTTC. Encoded protein: CASIGGRETQYF.

A few counts support this clonotype. The chain recombines TRBV12-3 or TRBV12-4 with TRBJ1-5; unclear D gene. The germline V and J ends were trimmed by 2 bases and 0 bases, with 8 bases remaining between them. The CDR3 spans 15 residues. The CDR3 loop reads CASSLSLLSNQPQHF. CDR3 in DNA: TGTGCCAGCAGTTTATCCCTCCTTAGCAATCAGCCCCAGCATTTT.

This chain joins TRBV27 and TRBJ2-3; the match to TRBD1 covers 8 bases. The CDR3 loop spans 14 amino acids. The trim removed 6 bases at V and 0 bases at J, leaving 2 bases unmatched. CDR1 and CDR2 from the germline V gene are MNHEY and SMNVEV (reference sequence). The CDR3 bases are TGTGCCAGCAGCTGGACAGGGAGCACAGATACGCAGTATTTT. Translation gives CASSWTGSTDTQYF.

The chain joins TRBV4-3 to TRBJ2-2; D possibly matches TRBD1 or TRBD2 (5 bases each). Per germline, CDR1 LGHNA and CDR2 YSLEER. With 0 bases removed from V and 1 base from J, the gap between germline ends came to 12 bases. CDR3 length equals 17 residues. CDR3 nucleotide sequence: TGCGCCAGCAGCCAAGATCGGGGAACAGGGAACACCGGGGAGCTGTTTTTT. Translated, it gives CASSQDRGTGNTGELFF.

V usage is TRBV7-6 and J usage is TRBJ1-3; D unresolved. V lost 4 bases and J lost 0, with 19 bases in between. The CDR3 runs 18 residues. Germline values: CDR1 SGHVS, CDR2 FNYEAQ. CDR3 sequence reads: CASSYSNSDLSSGNTIYF. The CDR3 DNA reads TGTGCCAGCAGCTATTCCAACTCGGACCTAAGCTCTGGAAACACCATATATTTT.

This clonotype was picked up many times. CDR3 bases: TGCAGTGCTAGAGATCTGGAGGGTACCCCTTTTCTTTATAATTCACCCCTCCACTTT. As protein: CSARDLEGTPFLYNSPLHF. The J gene is TRBJ1-6, the V gene TRBV20-1; D is uncertain. The V end was cut by 0 bases, the J end by 4 bases, with 22 bases between. Germline loops: CDR1 DFQATT, CDR2 SNEGSKA (reference sequence). This CDR3 is 19 amino acids long.

This clonotype was detected many times. The chain carries TRBV27 and TRBJ2-7; 11 bases agree with TRBD1. The CDR3 sequence is 16 residues long. With V trimmed by 2 bases and J by 0 bases, 3 bases remained unmatched. CDR1 MNHEY and CDR2 SMNVEV come from the germline V gene (reference sequence). The CDR3 reads CASSLEGTGGSYEQYF. In nucleotides, the CDR3 is TGTGCCAGCAGTTTAGAAGGGACAGGGGGCTCCTACGAGCAGTACTTC.

This clonotype was observed many times. The chain employs TRBV12-3 or TRBV12-4 and TRBJ1-1, with unresolved D. Between the trimmed V and J ends, which lost 6 bases and 5 bases, there was a span of 10 bases. The CDR3 sequence is 12 residues long. The CDR3: CASSLAGTEAFF. The CDR3 coding sequence is TGTGCCAGCAGCCTTGCGGGGACTGAAGCTTTCTTT.

This chain joins TRBV28 and TRBJ1-5; no clear D. Germline V gene sequence: CDR1 MDHEN, CDR2 SYDVKM. The CDR3 consists of 14 residues. Trimming removed 2 bases at V and 3 bases at J, with 8 bases between. CDR3 in DNA: TGTGCCAGCAGTTTAAACAAAAACAATCAGCCCCAGCATTTT. Residues: CASSLNKNNQPQHF.

J is TRBJ2-5 and V is TRBV30; a possible D gene is TRBD2 (6 bases). Germline V gives CDR1 GTSNPN, CDR2 SVGIG (reference sequence). V was cut by 5 bases and J by 2 bases, with 18 bases left in between. The CDR3 length is 15 residues. The CDR3 DNA is TGTGCCTGGGGCCCACGGGAGTCCCGACAAGAGACCCAGTACTTC. Translating it yields CAWGPRESRQETQYF. Full variable domain (rest looked up from reference TRBV30 and TRBJ2-5): SQTIHQWPATLVQPVGSPLSLECTVEGTSNPNLYWYRQAAGRGLQLLFYSVGIGQISSEVPQNLSASRPQDRQFILSSKKLLLSDSGFYLCAWGPRESRQETQYFGPGTRLLVL.

This clonotype appeared a few times. The chain is built from TRBV27 and TRBJ2-1; maybe TRBD2 (5 bases). The germline V and J ends were trimmed by 8 bases and 7 bases, with 21 bases remaining between them. The CDR3 is made up of 15 amino acids. CDR1 is MNHEY, CDR2 SMNVEV, per germline (reference sequence). The CDR3 loop reads CASGPLAGVLNEQFF. CDR3 DNA sequence: TGTGCCAGCGGACCTCTGGCGGGCGTCCTTAATGAGCAGTTCTTC.

This clonotype was seen more than once but under ten times. Written as DNA, the CDR3 is TGTGCCAGTGGACAGGGGGTATCTTACGAGCAGTACTTC. Its translation is CASGQGVSYEQYF. This rearrangement joins TRBV27 to TRBJ2-7, with 10 bases aligning to TRBD1. The CDR3 has 13 amino acids. V was clipped by 9 bases and J by 4 bases; unmatched bases: 6. The germline V gene has CDR1 MNHEY and CDR2 SMNVEV (reference sequence).

This clonotype was detected a few times. The chain employs TRBV2 and TRBJ2-1; 8 nucleotides align to TRBD2. CDR3 length: 13 residues. Germline V CDR1 and CDR2: SNHLY, FYNNEI. DNA for the CDR3: TGTGCAACCACTCCGGCTAGCGGGAATGAGCAGTTCTTC. Translating it yields CATTPASGNEQFF.

The chain recombines TRBV7-9 with TRBJ2-1; tentatively, D is TRBD2 (6 bases). Trimming stripped 7 bases from V and 0 bases from J, with 13 bases between. This CDR3 comprises 15 residues. The germline gives CDR1 SEHNR, CDR2 FQNEAQ (reference sequence). The CDR3 DNA follows: TGTGCCAGCACCCCACGGGGGAGCTCCTACAATGAGCAGTTCTTC. Translation gives CASTPRGSSYNEQFF.

This chain connects TRBV2 to TRBJ2-7, with a possible D match to TRBD2 (6 bases). This CDR3 spans 12 amino acids. The V gene's germline CDR1 is SNHLY and CDR2 FYNNEI. V gave up 4 bases and J gave up 6 bases, with 10 bases separating them. The CDR3 sequence: CASSGGGVEQYF. CDR3 coding DNA: TGTGCCAGCAGTGGGGGCGGGGTCGAGCAGTACTTC.

The chain links TRBV5-1 to TRBJ2-2; D possibly uses TRBD1 or TRBD2 (6 bases each). The CDR3 has 15 residues. Germline V gene data show CDR1 as SGHRS and CDR2 as YFSETQ. With 4 bases removed from V and 4 bases from J, the gap between germline ends came to 14 bases. The DNA for the CDR3 is TGCGCCAGCAGCGTTGAGGGGGGACCCACCGGGGAGCTGTTTTTT. Translation: CASSVEGGPTGELFF. Complete variable domain (other parts from reference TRBV5-1 and TRBJ2-2): KAGVTQTPRYLIKTRGQQVTLSCSPISGHRSVSWYQQTPGQGLQFLFEYFSETQRNKGNFPGRFSGRQFSNSRSEMNVSTLELGDSALYLCASSVEGGPTGELFFGEGSRLTVL.

This clonotype was detected a few times. This rearrangement joins TRBV14 to TRBJ2-1; D remains unclear. This CDR3 region has 12 residues. Germline-derived CDR1 and CDR2 are SGHDN and FVKESK. Between the trimmed V and J ends, which lost 2 bases and 7 bases, there was a span of 6 bases. CDR3 residues: CASSQSRNEQFF. CDR3 DNA sequence: TGTGCCAGCAGCCAATCTAGGAATGAGCAGTTCTTC.

This clonotype was seen at least ten times. The CDR3 is CASRGGLYEQYF. Here the CDR3 DNA reads TGTGCCAGCAGGGGAGGCCTCTACGAGCAGTACTTC. The rearrangement uses TRBV2 and TRBJ2-7; perhaps TRBD2 as D (6 bases). Germline V gives CDR1 SNHLY, CDR2 FYNNEI. This CDR3 has 12 amino acids. The V end was cut by 6 bases, the J end by 3 bases, with 9 bases between. Full variable domain (rest looked up from reference TRBV2 and TRBJ2-7): EPEVTQTPSHQVTQMGQEVILRCVPISNHLYFYWYRQILGQKVEFLVSFYNNEISEKSEIFDDQFSVERPDGSNFTLKIRSTKLEDSAMYFCASRGGLYEQYFGPGTRLTVT.

This clonotype was seen ten or more times. This chain uses TRBV6-6 with TRBJ1-1; D call uncertain. V lost 2 bases to trimming and J lost 3 bases, with 7 bases between them. Germline V lookup: CDR1 MNHNY, CDR2 SVGAGI (reference sequence). CDR3 length equals 13 residues. CDR3 residues: CASSYEEYTEAFF. The CDR3 coding sequence is TGTGCCAGCAGTTACGAGGAGTACACTGAAGCTTTCTTT.

In its sample, this clonotype was seen a few times. The V gene is TRBV27, the J gene TRBJ1-2; no reliable D call. Between the trimmed V and J ends, which lost 6 bases and 4 bases, there was a span of 15 bases. The CDR3 has 14 amino acids. Germline V gives CDR1 MNHEY, CDR2 SMNVEV (reference sequence). CDR3 nucleotide sequence: TGTGCCAGCAGGCCCAGAGGGAGGGTCTATGGCTACACCTTC. Amino acid sequence: CASRPRGRVYGYTF.

As DNA, the CDR3 is TGTGCCAGCAGGCCGGGACACCGGCCCTTCGAGCAGTACTTC. This codes for CASRPGHRPFEQYF. The chain carries TRBV12-3 or TRBV12-4 and TRBJ2-7, with D possibly TRBD1 on 6 matching bases. The CDR3 is 14 amino acids. Deletions cut 6 bases from V and 6 bases from J, with 18 bases between.